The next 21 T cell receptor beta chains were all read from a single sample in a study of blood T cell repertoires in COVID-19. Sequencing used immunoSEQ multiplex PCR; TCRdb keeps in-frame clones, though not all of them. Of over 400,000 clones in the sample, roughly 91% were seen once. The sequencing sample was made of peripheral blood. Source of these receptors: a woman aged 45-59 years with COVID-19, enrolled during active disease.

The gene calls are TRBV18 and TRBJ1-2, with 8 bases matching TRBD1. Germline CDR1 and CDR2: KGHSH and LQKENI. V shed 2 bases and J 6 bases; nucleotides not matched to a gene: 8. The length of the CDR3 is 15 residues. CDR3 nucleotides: TGTGCCAGCTCACCATTAGCAGGGGGCCAGAATGGCTACACCTTC. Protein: CASSPLAGGQNGYTF.

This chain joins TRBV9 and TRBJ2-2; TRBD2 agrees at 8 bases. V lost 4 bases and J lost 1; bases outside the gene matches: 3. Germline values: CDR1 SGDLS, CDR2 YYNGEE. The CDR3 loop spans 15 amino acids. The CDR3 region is CASSRTSGNTGELFF. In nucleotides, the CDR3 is TGTGCCAGCAGCCGTACTAGCGGGAACACCGGGGAGCTGTTTTTT.

CDR3 sequence: CASSLAGGPTYEQYF. CDR3 DNA sequence: TGTGCCAGCAGCTTGGCCGGGGGGCCGACCTACGAGCAGTACTTC. The V and J genes are TRBV5-5 and TRBJ2-7, with D perhaps matching TRBD2 (7 bases). Germline V lookup: CDR1 SGHKS, CDR2 YYEKEE (reference sequence). The CDR3 consists of 15 residues. Trimming took 0 bases from V and 2 from J, leaving 12 bases between them. Looking up the rest from reference TRBV5-5 and TRBJ2-7 gives the full variable domain: DAGVTQSPTHLIKTRGQQVTLRCSPISGHKSVSWYQQVLGQGPQFIFQYYEKEERGRGNFPDRFSARQFPNYSSELNVNALLLGDSALYLCASSLAGGPTYEQYFGPGTRLTVT.

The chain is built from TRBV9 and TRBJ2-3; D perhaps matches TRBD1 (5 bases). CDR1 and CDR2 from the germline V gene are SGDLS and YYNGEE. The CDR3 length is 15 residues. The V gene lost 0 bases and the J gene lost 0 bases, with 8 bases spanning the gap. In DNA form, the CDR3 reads TGTGCCAGCAGCGTAGTGGGGCTTAGCACAGATACGCAGTATTTT. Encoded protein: CASSVVGLSTDTQYF.

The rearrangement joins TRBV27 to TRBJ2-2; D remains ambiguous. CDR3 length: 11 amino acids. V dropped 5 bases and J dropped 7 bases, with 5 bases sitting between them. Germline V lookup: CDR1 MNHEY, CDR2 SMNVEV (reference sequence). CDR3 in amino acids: CASSRHGELFF. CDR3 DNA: TGTGCCAGCAGTCGACACGGGGAGCTGTTTTTT.

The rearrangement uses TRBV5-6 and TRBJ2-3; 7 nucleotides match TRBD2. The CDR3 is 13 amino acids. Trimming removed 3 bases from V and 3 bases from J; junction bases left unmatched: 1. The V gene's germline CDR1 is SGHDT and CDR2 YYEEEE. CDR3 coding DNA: TGTGCCAGCAGCTCGGGGGGTACAGATACGCAGTATTTT. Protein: CASSSGGTDTQYF. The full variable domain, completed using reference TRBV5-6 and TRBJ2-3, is DAGVTQSPTHLIKTRGQQVTLRCSPKSGHDTVSWYQQALGQGPQFIFQYYEEEERQRGNFPDRFSGHQFPNYSSELNVNALLLGDSALYLCASSSGGTDTQYFGPGTRLTVL.

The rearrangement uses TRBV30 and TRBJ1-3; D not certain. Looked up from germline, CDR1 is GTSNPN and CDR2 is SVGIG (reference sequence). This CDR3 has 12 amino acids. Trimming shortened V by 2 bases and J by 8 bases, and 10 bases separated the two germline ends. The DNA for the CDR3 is TGTGCCTGGAGTTATGTGGCAGACACCATATATTTT. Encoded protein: CAWSYVADTIYF.

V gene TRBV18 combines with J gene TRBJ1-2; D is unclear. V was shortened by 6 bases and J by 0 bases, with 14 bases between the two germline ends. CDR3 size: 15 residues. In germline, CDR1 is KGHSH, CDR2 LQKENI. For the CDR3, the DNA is TGTGCCAGCTCTCAGCAACAGTCGACTAACTATGGCTACACCTTC. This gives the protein CASSQQQSTNYGYTF.

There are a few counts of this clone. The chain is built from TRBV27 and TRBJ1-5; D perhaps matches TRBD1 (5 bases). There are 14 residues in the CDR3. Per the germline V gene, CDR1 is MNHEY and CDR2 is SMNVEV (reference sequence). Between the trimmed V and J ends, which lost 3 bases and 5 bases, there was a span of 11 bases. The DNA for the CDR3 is TGTGCCAGCAGTTTCGACAGCCCCCATCAGCCCCAGCATTTT. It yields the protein CASSFDSPHQPQHF.

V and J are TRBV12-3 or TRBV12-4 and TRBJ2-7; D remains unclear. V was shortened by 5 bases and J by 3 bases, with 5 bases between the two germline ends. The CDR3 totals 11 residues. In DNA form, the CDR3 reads TGTGCCAGCAGTGACTTCTACGAGCAGTACTTC. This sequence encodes CASSDFYEQYF.

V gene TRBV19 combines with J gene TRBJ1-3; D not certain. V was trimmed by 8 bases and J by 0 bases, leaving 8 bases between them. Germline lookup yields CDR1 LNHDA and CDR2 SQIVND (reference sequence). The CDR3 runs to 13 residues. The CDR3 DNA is TGTGCCAGTCACTCGCTCTCTGGAAACACCATATATTTT. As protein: CASHSLSGNTIYF.

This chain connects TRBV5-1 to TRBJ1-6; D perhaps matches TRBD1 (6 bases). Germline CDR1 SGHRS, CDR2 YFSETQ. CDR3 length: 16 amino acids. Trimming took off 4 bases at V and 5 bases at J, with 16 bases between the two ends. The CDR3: CASSRTWAGDNSPLHF. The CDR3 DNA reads TGCGCCAGCAGCCGCACCTGGGCAGGGGATAATTCACCCCTCCACTTT.

CDR3 sequence (DNA): TGTGCCAGCAGATCCCGGGACAGCCAGAACTATGGCTACACCTTC. It translates to CASRSRDSQNYGYTF. The chain couples TRBV28 to TRBJ1-2; 7 nucleotides line up with TRBD1. The trim removed 6 bases at V and 2 bases at J, leaving 9 bases unmatched. The CDR3 extends over 15 amino acids. Germline loops: CDR1 MDHEN, CDR2 SYDVKM.

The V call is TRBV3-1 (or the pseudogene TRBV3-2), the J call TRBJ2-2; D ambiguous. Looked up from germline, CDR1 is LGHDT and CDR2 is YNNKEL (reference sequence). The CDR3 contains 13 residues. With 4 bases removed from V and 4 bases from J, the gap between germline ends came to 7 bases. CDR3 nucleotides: TGTGCCAGCAGCCTACGGGTCACCGGGGAGCTGTTTTTT. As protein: CASSLRVTGELFF.

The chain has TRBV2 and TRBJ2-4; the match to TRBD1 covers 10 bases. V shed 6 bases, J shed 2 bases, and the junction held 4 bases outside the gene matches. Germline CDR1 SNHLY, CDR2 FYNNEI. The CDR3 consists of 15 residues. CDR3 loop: CASRDRGRSKNIQYF. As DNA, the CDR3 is TGTGCCAGCAGGGACAGGGGGAGATCCAAAAACATTCAGTACTTC.

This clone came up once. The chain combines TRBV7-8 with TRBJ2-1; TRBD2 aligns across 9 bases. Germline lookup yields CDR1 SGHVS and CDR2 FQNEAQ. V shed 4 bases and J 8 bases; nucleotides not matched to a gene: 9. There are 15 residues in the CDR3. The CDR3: CASSSLAGINDEQFF. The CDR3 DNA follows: TGTGCCAGCAGCTCGCTAGCGGGGATAAACGATGAGCAGTTCTTC.

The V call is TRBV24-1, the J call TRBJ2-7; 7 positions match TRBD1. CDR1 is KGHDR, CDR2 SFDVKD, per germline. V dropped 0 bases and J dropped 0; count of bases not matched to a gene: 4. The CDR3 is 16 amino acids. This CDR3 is CATSDLGQVSSYEQYF. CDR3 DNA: TGTGCCACCAGTGATTTGGGACAGGTGAGCTCCTACGAGCAGTACTTC.

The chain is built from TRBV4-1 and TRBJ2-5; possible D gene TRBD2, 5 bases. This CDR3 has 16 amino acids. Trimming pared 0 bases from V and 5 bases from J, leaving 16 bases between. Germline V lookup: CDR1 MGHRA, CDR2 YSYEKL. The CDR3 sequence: CASSQDLGVFRETQYF. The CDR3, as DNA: TGCGCCAGCAGCCAAGATTTGGGAGTGTTTCGGGAGACCCAGTACTTC.

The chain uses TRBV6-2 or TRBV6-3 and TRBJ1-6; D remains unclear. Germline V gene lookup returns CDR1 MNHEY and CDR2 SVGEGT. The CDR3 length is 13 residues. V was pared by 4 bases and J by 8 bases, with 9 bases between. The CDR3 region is CASSSVRDSPLHF. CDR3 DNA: TGTGCCAGCAGTTCCGTGAGGGATTCACCCCTCCACTTT.

CDR3 loop: CASSEAGNSPLHF. CDR3 DNA: TGCGCCAGCAGTGAAGCGGGCAATTCACCCCTCCACTTT. This chain connects TRBV10-2 to TRBJ1-6; D is unresolved. CDR3 length: 13 residues. The germline V gene encodes CDR1 WSHSY and CDR2 SAAADI. The V end lost 3 bases, the J end lost 7 bases, and 7 bases lay between the germline ends.

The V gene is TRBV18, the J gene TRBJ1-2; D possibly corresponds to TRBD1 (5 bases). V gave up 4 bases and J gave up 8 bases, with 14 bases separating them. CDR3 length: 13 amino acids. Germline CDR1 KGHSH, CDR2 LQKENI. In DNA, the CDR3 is TGTGCCAGCTCACGGGAGGTGTGGGACGGCTACACCTTC. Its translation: CASSREVWDGYTF.